This entry lists 7 T cell receptor beta chains sequenced from one sample in a study of blood T cell repertoires in COVID-19. Sequencing was performed with immunoSEQ multiplex PCR; in TCRdb, only in-frame clones are kept and a portion is missing. The table includes about 71,000 clones, around 90% detected once. Sequencing input: peripheral blood. The receptors originated from a woman of 80 years or more with acute or convalescent COVID-19.

This clone was found once. V usage is TRBV5-5 and J usage is TRBJ2-7, with D possibly being TRBD1 (6 bases). The length of the CDR3 is 13 residues. Trimming took off 1 base at V and 3 bases at J, with 8 bases between the two ends. Germline lookup yields CDR1 SGHKS and CDR2 YYEKEE (reference sequence). Here the CDR3 reads CASSLRDNYEQYF. Here the CDR3 DNA reads TGTGCCAGCAGCTTGCGGGACAACTACGAGCAGTACTTC.

The table lists this clone with a few counts. V usage is TRBV24-1 and J usage is TRBJ2-7, with 7 bases identical to TRBD1. CDR3 length: 14 residues. Germline assignment: CDR1 KGHDR and CDR2 SFDVKD. Losses at the gene ends were 4 bases for V and 6 bases for J; bases not matched to a gene: 8. CDR3 nucleotide sequence: TGTGCCACCAGTGAACCCGGGACAGCAGCCGAGCAGTACTTC. It encodes CATSEPGTAAEQYF.

This chain uses TRBV29-1 with TRBJ1-1, with D hard to call. The CDR3 spans 11 residues. The V gene lost 6 bases and the J gene lost 4 bases, with 9 bases spanning the gap. Germline V lookup: CDR1 SQVTM, CDR2 ANQGSEA. The chain's CDR3 is CSVTRGTEAFF. The CDR3 DNA is TGCAGCGTCACCCGCGGCACTGAAGCTTTCTTT.

The V gene is TRBV28, the J gene TRBJ1-1; 7 bases match TRBD1. The germline V gene has CDR1 MDHEN and CDR2 SYDVKM. The CDR3 runs to 11 residues. V lost 8 bases and J lost 8; bases outside the gene matches: 5. The CDR3 protein is CASVNRGEAFF. In DNA form, the CDR3 reads TGTGCCAGCGTGAACAGGGGAGAAGCTTTCTTT.

V usage is TRBV28 and J usage is TRBJ2-2; 7 bases match TRBD2. Germline V CDR1 and CDR2: MDHEN, SYDVKM. The V and J ends lost 2 bases and 2 bases, in that order; junction bases with no gene match: 5. The CDR3 is 16 residues long. In nucleotides, the CDR3 is TGTGCCAGCAGTTTAAGAAGGACTAGAAACACCGGGGAGCTGTTTTTT. This sequence encodes CASSLRRTRNTGELFF.

The CDR3 sequence: CARALGGGGGGELFF. The CDR3 DNA reads as TGTGCCCGCGCTCTCGGCGGGGGGGGCGGCGGGGAGCTGTTTTTT. The chain is built from TRBV2 and TRBJ2-2; 9 nucleotides line up with TRBD2. The junction had 14 bases not matched to a gene; V was cut back by 11 bases and J by 7 bases. Looked up from germline, CDR1 is SNHLY and CDR2 is FYNNEI. This CDR3 contains 15 residues.

A remark on this clone: The identical CDR3 is also encoded by other nucleotide sequences in the sample. The chain has TRBV18 and TRBJ1-2; 7 bases line up with TRBD1. CDR1 and CDR2 from the germline V gene are KGHSH and LQKENI. V lost 6 bases, J lost 5 bases, and 6 bases stayed unmatched. This CDR3 region has 13 residues. The CDR3, as DNA: TGTGCCAGCTCTCCGGGACAGAATTATGGCTACACCTTC. Translated, it gives CASSPGQNYGYTF. The variable domain in full, completed from reference TRBV18 and TRBJ1-2, reads NAGVMQNPRHLVRRRGQEARLRCSPMKGHSHVYWYRQLPEEGLKFMVYLQKENIIDESGMPKERFSAEFPKEGPSILRIQQVVRGDSAAYFCASSPGQNYGYTFGSGTRLTVV.